This record covers a single T cell receptor beta chain. The donor cohort consisted entirely of Caucasian adults residing in Nashville, Tennessee. Assay: immunoSEQ multiplex PCR; the TCRdb copy retains only in-frame clones and omits some. The data contain approximately 500,000 clones, 78% of them singletons. CDR1 SGHTA and CDR2 FQGNSA come from the germline V gene. This CDR3 comprises 15 residues. V lost 4 bases and J 2 bases, leaving 13 bases between the germline ends. This entry comes from a study of shared clonotypes between healthy human individuals. Input material: PBMCs. This sequence originates from a woman between 40 and 50 years old in good health. Some clones in this sample may be carry-over from other donors' samples. The V and J genes are TRBV7-2 and TRBJ2-3; D unclear. This CDR3 is CASSSTGPYTDTQYF. CDR3 nucleotide sequence: TGTGCCAGCAGCTCAACCGGGCCGTACACAGATACGCAGTATTTT.